This T cell receptor beta chain was sequenced in a study of T cell responses to AZD1222 COVID-19 vaccine. In the study overall: Second doses at about 4 or about 12 weeks were pooled.

From germline, CDR1 is MDHEN and CDR2 SYDVKM. V dropped 3 bases and J dropped 3 bases, with 8 bases sitting between them. CDR3 length equals 13 residues. Clones were read by immunoSEQ multiplex PCR, and TCRdb kept only the in-frame ones, dropping some. The table records approximately 180,000 clones, roughly nine tenths of them present only once. Sequencing used peripheral blood, obtained on day 0 of AZD1222 vaccination. The TCR was taken from an adult in good health. This chain joins TRBV28 and TRBJ1-2; D gene uncertain. CDR3 protein: CASSLSTHYGYTF. CDR3 bases: TGTGCCAGCAGTTTGTCAACACACTATGGCTACACCTTC.